This TCR beta chain comes out of a study of robustness of blood B and T cell sequencing (dated by TCRdb to about 2018). Concerning the study at large: The goal of the study was to figure out the amount of peripheral blood required to reliably characterize the TCRbeta and IgG repertoires of an individual. Each of the approximately nine independently drawn blood samples had its TCRbeta and IgG repertoires measured. As technical replicates, two replicate TCRbeta cDNA libraries were made from one shared RNA pool taken from a single 10 ml draw.

mRNA, which captures expressed receptors, was used instead of genomic DNA for quantification of TCRbeta repertoires. Without cell sorting, buffy coat leukocytes were collected into Trizol, and RNA was extracted using the Direct-zol RNA MiniPrep Plus kit. To separate plasma, buffy coat and red blood cells, the EDTA blood tubes were centrifuged right away at 4 degrees C. Study-wide conclusions, independent of this receptor: The 1,000 most abundant TCRbeta clonotypes from the pooled draws were found in every single 10 ml sample. Combining 3 or 4 tubes (roughly 29-40 ml blood) brought coverage of the top 10,000 TCRbeta clonotypes close to saturation. EDTA tubes required immediate fractionation, limiting use in multi-site collections. No improvement in the overlap of rare TCRbeta clonotypes was observed when tubes were pooled, implying that much larger blood volumes would be needed for rare TCRbeta clonotypes to be captured. The TCRbeta rarefaction curves did not fully level off, which suggests under-sequencing or many low-abundance clonotypes. Between the technical replicate libraries, 90% to 95% of the top 10,000 TCRbeta clonotypes in one library were also present in the other library. Evidence of cross-contamination, likely resulting from batch processing, was observed in one pair of TCRbeta libraries, and the UMI-sequence pairs shared between the two libraries were removed.

The library was generated by PCR. Sequencing was performed on an Illumina MiSeq. cDNA was synthesized with SMARTScribe reverse transcriptase and a 5' template-switch oligo that added a universal priming site. A 12-nucleotide random unique molecular identifier (UMI) was carried by the template-switch oligo, and each cDNA molecule was tagged with this UMI. During reverse transcription, chain-specific reverse primers targeted TCRbeta transcripts. Residual template-switch adapters were removed by uracil DNA glycosylase treatment, and cDNA was purified using a Qiagen MinElute kit. For the first PCR, around 23 cycles were run with KAPA HiFi HotStart ReadyMix and step-out primers, split across four 50 ul reactions. Products of the first-round PCR were gel-purified before additional amplification. Illumina Nextera adapters were attached in a second PCR of 7 to 9 cycles, and the libraries were then purified and pooled. For each TCRbeta molecule, the UMI barcode was captured by a 50-nucleotide 5' read. From the authors' description of their analysis: Using the MIGEC toolkit, reads were grouped by UMI into consensus reads. PEAR was used to merge forward and reverse consensus reads, producing the final reads. Identical UMI-sequence pairs shared across libraries were treated as cross-sample contamination and removed by a custom decontamination script. V(D)J assignment and CDR3 extraction were performed with MIGMAP, a wrapper around IgBLAST. TCR clonotypes were defined by identical V gene, J gene and CDR3 amino acid sequence; CDR1 and CDR2 were not sequenced. The raw public data were reprocessed by TCRdb itself: fastp quality trimming at Q25, MiXCR clonotype calling, in-frame beta chains only. CDR3 protein sequences are deduplicated, and each keeps its most common genes and DNA. It is TCRdb's table, rather than the study itself, that gives the V and J calls and clone size. This sample has roughly 1,500 distinct CDR3 sequences in its table, and 60% to 80% of those were observed once. Of the sample, about 33% is held by the ten largest clones.

Inclusive of the bounding cysteine and phenylalanine, the CDR3 is 12 residues long. Just the 36-base CDR3 DNA is kept, in frame starting at base 1. CDR1 and CDR2 were assigned from the germline V gene as MDHEN and SYDVKM. The junction carries 4 bases between V and J, which are trimmed by 1 base and 9 bases respectively. Comment on this clonotype: There is no known antigen for this receptor. Base qualities are missing; no much larger clone stands one base away.

The chain is assembled from TRBV28 and TRBJ1-6, with the D gene not clear enough to name. Sequenced material: peripheral blood. This sequence was found in a human donor in good health. The CDR3 is CASSLSSSPLHF. The DNA is as follows: TGTGCCAGCAGTTTATCTAGTTCACCCCTCCACTTT.